The sequence of this T cell receptor (beta chain) was determined in a study of monozygotic twins with inflammatory bowel disease. Notes on the study in general: Repertoire similarity was not found to differ between concordant and discordant twins, possibly from limited power. Compared with healthy co-twins, IBD patients showed reduced TCRbeta repertoire diversity by inverse Simpson.

Following a re-call of the 5' RACE reads, TCRdb has one entry per CDR3 protein and lacks DNA. Its listing shows about 350,000 distinct CDR3 sequences. Per germline, CDR1 SQVTM and CDR2 ANQGSEA. The CDR3 is 13 residues long. Note on this clonotype: Antigen unknown.

The sequence was collected from a human donor with ulcerative colitis or Crohn's disease, or a healthy co-twin of an affected twin (not recorded which). The material sequenced was blood. The chain joins TRBV29-1 to TRBJ2-2; the TCRdb call, TRBD1, lacks DNA for checking. The CDR3 sequence: CSVGAGSGGELFF.